This entry describes one T cell receptor beta chain. These data come from a study of cytomegalovirus exposure and HLA in healthy donors. V lost 2 bases and J 3 bases, leaving 9 bases between the germline ends. The CDR3 spans 14 residues. Germline loops: CDR1 SGHTA, CDR2 FQGNSA. The PCR was carried out with 60 Vbeta primers and 13 Jbeta primers. The repertoire was sequenced with immunoSEQ multiplex PCR; TCRdb's copy has only in-frame clones and lacks some. This sample has around 140,000 clones, with around 80% found just once. This TCR derives from a female donor in good health and CMV-seronegative. The sequencing input was PBMCs. V gene TRBV7-2 combines with J gene TRBJ2-3; D may be TRBD1 (5 bases). The CDR3 DNA is TGTGCCAGCAGCTTAAGGCAGGGAACAGATACGCAGTATTTT. Its protein is CASSLRQGTDTQYF. Full variable domain (missing parts from reference TRBV7-2 and TRBJ2-3): GAGVSQSPSNKVTEKGKDVELRCDPISGHTALYWYRQSLGQGLEFLIYFQGNSAPDKSGLPSDRFSAERTGGSVSTLTIQRTQQEDSAVYLCASSLRQGTDTQYFGPGTRLTVL.